This TCR beta chain came from a study of STAT3 mutations in large granular lymphocyte leukemia. Germline CDR1 and CDR2: SGHNT and YYREEE (reference sequence). V lost 6 bases to trimming and J lost 7 bases, with 19 bases between them. The CDR3 is 14 amino acids. For this clone: Its antigen is not identified.

Each sample's TCRbeta library yielded on average about 40,773 productive templates. Generated by immunoSEQ multiplex PCR, the TCRdb table keeps only in-frame clones and is missing some. The sample yields several thousand clones, 88% seen once. Regarding the study as a whole: Every T-cell large granular lymphocyte leukemia patient had at least one immunodominant TCR beta clonotype.

The clonotype was recovered from a human donor with T large granular lymphocyte leukemia. Some clones in this sample may be carry-over from other donors' samples. This sequence joins TRBV5-4 and TRBJ1-2; D may be TRBD1 (6 bases). The material sequenced was PBMCs. The CDR3 region is CASTTFGGAGGYTF. CDR3 coding DNA: TGTGCCAGCACCACCTTTGGGGGGGCTGGTGGCTACACCTTC.